This T cell receptor (beta chain) was recorded in a study of T cell repertoires in cytomegalovirus infection. Overall study context: TCR beta signatures that were public indicated CMV infection and matching HLA type.

The CDR3 sequence is 15 residues long. Germline CDR1 MNHNS, CDR2 SASEGT. Trimming at V came to 4 bases and at J to 1 base, leaving 1 base not matched to a gene. Study-wide results and limits: HLA-C-restricted CMV clonotypes gave the most frequent clonotype in two of eight donors. Of the TCR beta families, the public ones yielded a cumulative frequency that identified carriers of CMV plus the relevant HLA.

This clonotype was detected many times. Its specificity is not known. TCRdb passed the reads through MiXCR, listing each CDR3 protein once. Here the sample spans some 450,000 distinct CDR3 sequences, 30% to 40% being singletons. Material for sequencing was PBMCs. This clonotype originated in a human donor in good health (CMV status not recorded). Some clones in this sample may be carry-over from other donors' samples. This chain links TRBV6-1 with TRBJ1-5; 10 nucleotides match TRBD1. CDR3 DNA sequence: TGTGCCAGCAGTGTGACAGGGGGCAGCAATCAGCCCCAGCATTTT. Translated, it gives CASSVTGGSNQPQHF.